The subject of this entry is one TCR beta chain. Sequenced by immunoSEQ multiplex PCR; TCRdb stores in-frame clones only, minus some. The data contain 220,000 or so clones, roughly 80% of them singletons. The data were taken from a study of blood T cell repertoires in COVID-19. Trimming removed 2 bases from V and 5 bases from J, with 6 bases in between. The CDR3 has 11 residues. Germline CDR1 GTSNPN, CDR2 SVGIG (reference sequence). This receptor was obtained from a young man with active or convalescent COVID-19. What was sequenced was peripheral blood. V is TRBV30 and J is TRBJ1-1; D not certain. The CDR3 loop is CAWSSFTEAFF. The DNA of the CDR3 is TGTGCCTGGAGTTCGTTTACTGAAGCTTTCTTT.